Shown below are 19 T cell receptor beta chains from a single sample sequenced in a study of T cell clonality in common variable immunodeficiency (dated by TCRdb to the mid-2010s). The method behind the library was the immunoSEQ multiplex PCR assay. TCRdb limited this immuneACCESS table to in-frame rearrangements with V and J called. A share of clones is missing; checked studies link under half to unresolved V genes, and the rest is unexplained. Across this sample, under 50,000 clones were tabulated and none appeared just once. The biggest ten clones account for about 5.9% of the sample. Sequencing input: peripheral blood mononuclear cells. These receptors all come from a person between 18 and 69 years old in good health.

Regarding this clone: The read falls 3 residues short of the CDR3 end, and the missing part is taken from the germline J gene. V gene TRBV7-8 combines with J gene TRBJ1-2; the D is unclear. Germline V gene data show CDR1 as SGHVS and CDR2 as FQNEAQ. The CDR3 is made up of 15 amino acids. Incomplete CDR3 DNA: TGTGCCAGCAGCCCCTTCAGGTCTCTTTCCTACGAC. It yields the protein CASSPFRSLSYD. The full CDR3 protein reads CASSPFRSLSYDYTF.

In this sample, this clone turned up many times. The read halts 3 residues ahead of the CDR3 end, with the missing end drawn from the germline J gene. This chain connects TRBV5-6 to TRBJ2-1; TRBD1 matches 11 bases. The CDR3 spans 12 residues. With V trimmed by 10 bases and J by 9 bases, 6 bases remained unmatched. Looked up from germline, CDR1 is SGHDT and CDR2 is YYEEEE. The chain's CDR3 is CAGGQGGFEQFF. The sequenced CDR3 bases are TGTGCCGGGGGACAGGGGGGGTTTGAG.

This clone appeared a few times. A much bigger clone sits one base away, suggesting this may be a read error. The sequenced fragment ends 3 residues before the CDR3 boundary, so the rest is inferred from the germline J gene. The rearrangement uses TRBV7-2 and TRBJ2-3, with D perhaps TRBD1 (6 bases). The CDR3 is 13 amino acids. The germline gives CDR1 SGHTA, CDR2 FQGNSA. The sequenced CDR3 bases are TGTGCCAGCAGCCTCCAGGGGTATCAGCCG. This translates into CASSLQGYQP. The entire CDR3 protein is CASSLQGYQPQYF.

Ten or more counts support this clone. The read ends 3 residues shy of where the CDR3 ends; the end is completed using the germline J gene. V gene TRBV2 combines with J gene TRBJ1-2, with D unclear. Germline CDR1 is SNHLY and CDR2 is FYNNEI. The CDR3 runs 11 residues. The CDR3 is CASPLAGGYTF. The sequenced CDR3 bases are TGTGCCAGCCCCTTAGCCGGCGGC.

In regard to this clone: The missing CDR3 end, 3 residues past where the read stops, is filled in from the germline J gene. The chain links TRBV19 to TRBJ2-2; tentatively, D is TRBD1 (6 bases). CDR1 is LNHDA and CDR2 is SQIVND in the germline V gene (reference sequence). The CDR3 runs 15 residues. The CDR3 bases that were read are TGTGCCAGTAGCCCTACAGGGATTGATAATTCACCG. It specifies CASSPTGIDNSP. The whole CDR3 is CASSPTGIDNSPLFF. Full variable domain (outside the CDR3, taken from reference TRBV19 and TRBJ2-2): DGGITQSPKYLFRKEGQNVTLSCEQNLNHDAMYWYRQDPGQGLRLIYYSQIVNDFQKGDIAEGYSVSREKKESFPLTVTSAQKNPTAFYLCASSPTGIDNSPLFFGEGSRLTVL.

For this clone: The read ends 3 residues early relative to the CDR3; the germline J gene fills the gap. This rearrangement joins TRBV30 to TRBJ2-4; 7 bases are shared with TRBD2. The CDR3 sequence is 14 residues long. The germline CDR1 and CDR2 sequences are GTSNPN and SVGIG (reference sequence). The CDR3 spells CAWSGDLPGGGQYF. The part of the CDR3 DNA that was read is TGTGCCTGGAGCGGGGACCTCCCGGGGGGAGGT.

This clone was counted at least ten times. Sequencing ends 3 residues short of the CDR3 end; the germline J gene provides the rest. The V and J genes are TRBV18 and TRBJ2-2, with 10 positions matching TRBD1. This CDR3 contains 16 residues. Germline V gene data show CDR1 as KGHSH and CDR2 as LQKENI. V was clipped by 3 bases and J by 6 bases; unmatched bases: 7. The CDR3 loop reads CASSPSRDRGAGELFF. CDR3 DNA, as far as it was read: TGTGCCAGCTCACCGTCCCGGGACAGGGGTGCCGGGGAG.

This clone was counted many times. The read gets to within 3 residues of the CDR3 end, and the germline J gene fills in the rest. The gene calls are TRBV19 and TRBJ1-2; 9 bases fit TRBD1. Trimming cost V 5 bases and J 4 bases; bases outside gene matches: 8. The germline CDR1 and CDR2 sequences are LNHDA and SQIVND (reference sequence). The CDR3 has 15 amino acids. Partial CDR3 DNA: TGTGCCAGTAGTTCCGGGACAGGGTTTAGCTATGGC. This codes for CASSSGTGFSYG. The CDR3 as a whole reads CASSSGTGFSYGYTF.

This clone was observed many times. The CDR3 end falls 3 residues outside the read, so it is completed with the germline J gene. The gene calls are TRBV5-1 and TRBJ1-6; TRBD1 agrees at 7 bases. The germline CDR1 and CDR2 sequences are SGHRS and YFSETQ. Trimming cost V 4 bases and J 10 bases; bases outside gene matches: 11. The CDR3 runs 15 residues. Here the CDR3 reads CASSLDYRGGSPLHF. The DNA read from the CDR3 is TGCGCCAGCAGCCTCGATTACAGGGGCGGGTCACCC.

Ten or more counts support this clone. The read comes to an end 3 residues before the CDR3 does, leaving the germline J gene to fill in the end. J is TRBJ2-3 and V is TRBV30; perhaps TRBD1 as D (5 bases). Germline CDR1 is GTSNPN and CDR2 is SVGIG (reference sequence). The CDR3 has 14 residues. CDR3 DNA (partial): TGTGCCTGGAGCGCTGTCGCAGGGAAAGAGACG. It specifies CAWSAVAGKET. The whole CDR3 region reads CAWSAVAGKETQYF.

This clone has a count of ten or more. The part of the CDR3 DNA that was read is TGTGCCAGCAGTCCCTTGAAAACTCGGGGGGGCCCAACAGATACG. This gives the protein CASSPLKTRGGPTDT. The full CDR3 protein reads CASSPLKTRGGPTDTQYF. V gene TRBV2 combines with J gene TRBJ2-3; 8 bases match TRBD2. The read falls 3 residues short of the CDR3 end, and the missing part is taken from the germline J gene. The V segment lost 5 bases and the J segment 3 bases; nucleotides outside the gene matches: 16. Germline-derived CDR1 and CDR2 are SNHLY and FYNNEI. There are 18 residues in the CDR3.

This clone was counted at least ten times. The CDR3 end falls 3 residues outside the read, so it is completed with the germline J gene. The rearrangement uses TRBV7-8 and TRBJ2-2, with a possible D match to TRBD1 (5 bases). V lost 5 bases and J 3 bases, leaving 7 bases between the germline ends. Looked up from germline, CDR1 is SGHVS and CDR2 is FQNEAQ. This CDR3 spans 13 amino acids. The CDR3 loop reads CASSQGYTGELFF. Partial CDR3 DNA: TGTGCCAGCAGCCAGGGATACACCGGGGAG.

This clone has at least ten counts. The read comes to an end 3 residues before the CDR3 does, leaving the germline J gene to fill in the end. The rearrangement joins TRBV7-2 to TRBJ2-4, with a tentative D call TRBD1 (6 bases). The germline gives CDR1 SGHTA, CDR2 FQGNSA. Trimming stripped 6 bases from V and 0 bases from J, with 9 bases between. CDR3 length: 14 residues. The sequenced part of the CDR3 DNA is TGTGCCAGCAGTCCAGGGGTAGCCAAAAACATT. It translates to CASSPGVAKNI. The entire CDR3 sequence reads CASSPGVAKNIQYF.

Many counts were recorded for this clone. The DNA ends 3 residues before the CDR3 does, and the rest of the CDR3 is filled in from the germline J gene. The gene calls are TRBV19 and TRBJ2-3; D gene unclear. The V and J ends lost 3 bases and 2 bases respectively, with 12 bases between them. This CDR3 has 15 residues. The germline V gene encodes CDR1 LNHDA and CDR2 SQIVND (reference sequence). The CDR3 bases that were read are TGTGCCAGTAGTATCATGGCAGAGTCCACAGATACG. It is translated as CASSIMAESTDT. The complete CDR3 protein is CASSIMAESTDTQYF.

This clone was seen at least ten times. The CDR3 end lies 3 residues beyond the end of the read and is filled in from the germline J gene. The chain is built from TRBV30 and TRBJ2-3; 8 bases fit TRBD2. The V gene's germline CDR1 is GTSNPN and CDR2 SVGIG (reference sequence). V lost 7 bases to trimming and J lost 0 bases; unmatched junction nucleotides: 9. The CDR3 is 15 residues long. The CDR3 region is CAYLRTSRSTDTQYF. The CDR3 bases that were read are TGTGCCTACCTCCGGACTAGCAGAAGCACAGATACG.

This clone came up many times. The DNA ends 3 residues before the CDR3 does, and the rest of the CDR3 is filled in from the germline J gene. The chain carries TRBV5-4 and TRBJ1-2; 10 bases are a match to TRBD1. V lost 5 bases to trimming and J lost 6 bases; unmatched junction nucleotides: 10. Germline CDR1 and CDR2: SGHNT and YYREEE (reference sequence). CDR3 length equals 15 residues. Incomplete CDR3 DNA: TGTGCCAGCAGGTATCTGGGACAGGGGATACATGGC. Protein sequence: CASRYLGQGIHG. The entire CDR3 protein is CASRYLGQGIHGYTF.

This clone showed up many times. Read sequence stops 3 residues before the CDR3 end, and the germline J gene provides the missing end. This chain joins TRBV5-6 and TRBJ2-7, with TRBD2 as a possible D gene (5 bases). The CDR3 extends over 12 amino acids. The germline V gene encodes CDR1 SGHDT and CDR2 YYEEEE. Trimming removed 4 bases from V and 4 bases from J, with 9 bases in between. The CDR3 DNA, read in part, is TGTGCCAGCAGCCAGCGGACGTACGAG. Amino acid sequence: CASSQRTYE. The CDR3 in its entirety is CASSQRTYEQYF.

This clone was counted many times. The missing CDR3 end, 3 residues past where the read stops, is filled in from the germline J gene. The V and J genes are TRBV9 and TRBJ2-5; maybe TRBD1 (7 bases). Trimming removed 3 bases at V and 5 bases at J, with 14 bases between. This CDR3 region has 14 residues. CDR1 and CDR2 from the germline V gene are SGDLS and YYNGEE. CDR3 residues: CASSAQAGGETQYF. The CDR3 DNA, read in part, is TGTGCCAGCAGCGCCCAAGCAGGGGGGGAGACC.

Comments on this clone: The read comes to an end 3 residues before the CDR3 does, leaving the germline J gene to fill in the end. J is TRBJ2-3 and V is TRBV20-1; D remains unclear. The V gene lost 1 base and the J gene lost 0 bases, with 11 bases spanning the gap. Germline-derived CDR1 and CDR2 are DFQATT and SNEGSKA (reference sequence). The CDR3 contains 15 residues. The CDR3 loop is CSARGTVPSTDTQYF. The DNA read from the CDR3 is TGCAGTGCTAGAGGAACGGTGCCTAGCACAGATACG.